The 9 T cell receptor beta chains below all came from one sample that was sequenced in a study of blood T cell repertoires in COVID-19. Data came from immunoSEQ multiplex PCR; TCRdb stores just in-frame clones and leaves some out. The top ten hold 1.3% of the sample, which has roughly 360,000 clones, about 87% seen once. The material sequenced was PBMCs or T cells enriched from blood (not recorded which). These receptors were collected from a man younger than 40 who had recovered from COVID-19.

This clone was observed a few times. The gene calls are TRBV18 and TRBJ1-6; 9 nucleotides agree with TRBD1. This CDR3 has 17 residues. J gave up 5 bases and V 3 bases, and 8 bases lay outside the gene matches. Germline V gives CDR1 KGHSH, CDR2 LQKENI. The CDR3 loop reads CASSPLGQGRNNSPLHF. The CDR3 nucleotides are TGTGCCAGCTCACCCCTGGGACAGGGAAGGAATAATTCACCCCTCCACTTT.

The rearrangement links TRBV10-2 to TRBJ2-4, with 9 nucleotides matching TRBD1. The CDR3 is made up of 14 amino acids. Looked up from germline, CDR1 is WSHSY and CDR2 is SAAADI. V was pared by 2 bases and J by 6 bases, with 2 bases of the junction left unmatched. The DNA for the CDR3 is TGCGCCAGCAGTGAGCCGGGACAGGGAAACATTCAGTACTTC. It yields the protein CASSEPGQGNIQYF.

CDR3 coding DNA: TGTGCCAGCAGCACCACTAGGGCGGCTAATGAAAAACTGTTTTTT. It codes for CASSTTRAANEKLFF. The chain combines TRBV6-2 or TRBV6-3 with TRBJ1-4; no definite D call. The CDR3 loop spans 15 amino acids. V lost 6 bases and J 3 bases, leaving 14 bases between the germline ends. CDR1 MNHEY and CDR2 SVGEGT come from the germline V gene.

This clone was counted between two and nine times. CDR3 residues: CASSRDSYQPQHF. The CDR3 nucleotides are TGTGCCAGCAGTCGGGACAGTTATCAGCCCCAGCATTTT. The gene calls are TRBV6-5 and TRBJ1-5, with 7 bases aligning to TRBD1. The germline CDR1 and CDR2 sequences are MNHEY and SVGAGI. CDR3 length: 13 residues. Trimming at V came to 5 bases and at J to 5 bases, leaving 3 bases not matched to a gene.

The V and J genes are TRBV9 and TRBJ2-2, with D maybe TRBD2 (7 bases). Per the germline V gene, CDR1 is SGDLS and CDR2 is YYNGEE. CDR3 size: 17 residues. With 4 bases removed from V and 4 bases from J, the gap between germline ends came to 20 bases. The CDR3 reads CASSHSREGDLTGELFF. CDR3 in DNA: TGTGCCAGCAGCCATAGCAGGGAGGGGGATCTCACCGGGGAGCTGTTTTTT.

This chain links TRBV24-1 with TRBJ1-5, with D tentatively TRBD1 (6 bases). The CDR3 consists of 13 residues. The germline CDR1 and CDR2 sequences are KGHDR and SFDVKD. Trimming removed 5 bases at V and 7 bases at J, with 11 bases between. The CDR3 loop is CATSATGYQPQHF. DNA of the CDR3: TGTGCCACCAGTGCCACAGGGTACCAGCCCCAGCATTTT.

The chain recombines TRBV3-1 (or the pseudogene TRBV3-2) with TRBJ2-7; TRBD1 agrees at 7 bases. The CDR3 runs to 14 residues. The trim removed 5 bases at V and 3 bases at J, leaving 7 bases unmatched. The V gene's germline CDR1 is LGHDT and CDR2 YNNKEL (reference sequence). The CDR3 DNA reads as TGTGCCAGCAGCGTCCGGGACAGAGTCTACGAGCAGTACTTC. This encodes CASSVRDRVYEQYF.

The J gene is TRBJ1-1, the V gene TRBV2; D may be TRBD1 (6 bases). Germline V lookup: CDR1 SNHLY, CDR2 FYNNEI. The CDR3 sequence is 17 residues long. The germline V and J ends were trimmed by 10 bases and 5 bases, with 29 bases remaining between them. CDR3 residues: CAIDGGRVGQGGTEAFF. CDR3 sequence (DNA): TGTGCCATCGATGGGGGGCGAGTTGGGCAGGGAGGGACTGAAGCTTTCTTT.

The chain is built from TRBV11-3 and TRBJ1-1, with D possibly being TRBD1 (6 bases). V shed 1 base and J shed 7 bases, with 13 bases lying between them. The CDR3 spans 14 residues. CDR1 and CDR2 (germline): SGHNT, YENEEA. CDR3 coding DNA: TGTGCCAGCAGCTTAGTTTCGGGAGGGGGTGAAGCTTTCTTT. Translating gives CASSLVSGGGEAFF. Full variable domain (remainder filled in from reference TRBV11-3 and TRBJ1-1): EAGVVQSPRYKIIEKKQPVAFWCNPISGHNTLYWYLQNLGQGPELLIRYENEEAVDDSQLPKDRFSAERLKGVDSTLKIQPAELGDSAVYLCASSLVSGGGEAFFGQGTRLTVV.